Each of the 30 T cell receptor beta chains below was sequenced from the same sample in a study of blood T cells in healthy people across ages. Sample-barcoded 5' priming and a J-beta primer mix drove a second PCR of roughly 7 to 11 cycles. MiXCR was run by TCRdb on the 5' RACE reads, yielding one entry per CDR3 protein. The data hold roughly 1,700,000 distinct CDR3 sequences, with approximately 28% observed a single time. Sequencing input: blood. Receptors were obtained from a woman younger than 45 in good health.

This clonotype was seen more than once but under ten times. The chain carries TRBV28 and TRBJ2-3, with D possibly TRBD2 on 7 matching bases. The germline CDR1 and CDR2 sequences are MDHEN and SYDVKM. The CDR3 totals 16 residues. The V end was cut by 8 bases, the J end by 6 bases, with 24 bases between. The CDR3 DNA follows: TGTGCCAGCGGGGGCACGGGGAGGGACACAGCGGATACGCAGTATTTT. Protein sequence: CASGGTGRDTADTQYF.

V is TRBV7-9 and J is TRBJ2-3; TRBD1 matches at 9 bases. Germline V CDR1 and CDR2: SEHNR, FQNEAQ (reference sequence). With 5 bases clipped from V and 5 bases from J, the junction kept 14 bases outside the gene matches. The CDR3 is 17 residues long. The CDR3 protein is CASSIVTGQGVQDTQYF. The DNA of the CDR3 is TGTGCCAGCAGCATCGTGACGGGACAGGGAGTTCAAGATACGCAGTATTTT.

The chain links TRBV12-3 or TRBV12-4 to TRBJ2-7; TRBD1 agrees at 9 bases. The J segment lost 4 bases and the V segment lost 5 bases, leaving 9 bases of the junction unmatched. This CDR3 comprises 15 residues. CDR3 protein: CASSRRVQGAYEQYF. CDR3 in DNA: TGTGCCAGCAGTCGCCGGGTACAGGGGGCTTACGAGCAGTACTTC.

This clonotype was counted at least ten times. The rearrangement joins TRBV6-5 to TRBJ2-1; 9 bases agree with TRBD1. Per germline, CDR1 MNHEY and CDR2 SVGAGI. V gave up 6 bases and J gave up 0 bases; unmatched junction bases: 3. The CDR3 covers 15 residues. The chain's CDR3 is CASRTDRGSYNEQFF. In DNA form, the CDR3 reads TGTGCCAGCAGAACGGACAGGGGCTCCTACAATGAGCAGTTCTTC.

This clonotype showed up just a few times. The chain joins TRBV20-1 to TRBJ2-3; D might be TRBD2 (6 bases). Trimming stripped 4 bases from V and 6 bases from J, with 11 bases between. CDR3 length: 12 residues. The germline V gene encodes CDR1 DFQATT and CDR2 SNEGSKA (reference sequence). In DNA, the CDR3 is TGCAGTGCTAAGACCCGGGGGGATACGCAGTATTTT. Its protein product is CSAKTRGDTQYF.

The chain joins TRBV20-1 to TRBJ2-3, with D possibly matching TRBD2 (6 bases). The V end was cut by 6 bases, the J end by 0 bases, with 16 bases between. Germline CDR1 reads DFQATT; CDR2 reads SNEGSKA (reference sequence). CDR3 length: 15 amino acids. The chain's CDR3 is CSAGASAPSTDTQYF. CDR3 coding DNA: TGCAGTGCAGGGGCTAGCGCGCCTAGCACAGATACGCAGTATTTT.

The sample holds many counts of this clonotype. This chain joins TRBV6-6 and TRBJ2-7; D is undetermined. Germline CDR1 reads MNHNY; CDR2 reads SVGAGI (reference sequence). The CDR3 has 13 residues. The ends were cut back, 4 bases at V and 6 bases at J, with 13 bases in the middle. The CDR3 loop reads CASSFPGLPEQYF. The CDR3 DNA reads TGTGCCAGCAGTTTTCCGGGCCTCCCCGAGCAGTACTTC.

On this clonotype itself: One end of the junction is discordant with germline, which a read error may explain. The chain combines TRBV5-1 with TRBJ2-3; the D is unclear. CDR1 and CDR2 from the germline V gene are SGHRS and YFSETQ. This CDR3 is 13 amino acids long. CDR3 sequence: CASSLATTDMQYF. The CDR3, as DNA: TGCGCCAGCAGCTTGGCTACCACAGATATGCAGTATTTT.

In its sample, this clonotype was seen a few times. The rearrangement joins TRBV12-3 or TRBV12-4 to TRBJ2-1; tentative D call: TRBD1 (5 bases). The CDR3 consists of 14 residues. V shed 3 bases and J shed 10 bases, with 16 bases lying between them. DNA for the CDR3: TGTGCCAGCAGTTTGGGGCAGCACAAACAAGAGCAGTTCTTC. Translating it yields CASSLGQHKQEQFF.

This clonotype has only a few counts. V gene TRBV12-3 or TRBV12-4 combines with J gene TRBJ2-1, with TRBD1 matching over 7 bases. The CDR3 extends over 15 amino acids. The trim removed 6 bases at V and 7 bases at J, leaving 12 bases unmatched. DNA of the CDR3: TGTGCCAGCAGACGCGAGGGGCAGGGGGAAAATGAGCAGTTCTTC. This gives the protein CASRREGQGENEQFF.

This clonotype was seen many times. V gene TRBV12-3 or TRBV12-4 combines with J gene TRBJ2-7; 9 nucleotides line up with TRBD2. Losses at the gene ends were 1 base for V and 4 bases for J; bases not matched to a gene: 8. The CDR3 loop spans 16 amino acids. The CDR3 sequence: CASSLEVLAGRYEQYF. The CDR3 nucleotides are TGTGCCAGCAGTTTAGAGGTCCTAGCGGGAAGGTACGAGCAGTACTTC.

The chain couples TRBV14 to TRBJ2-1; D is possibly TRBD1 (5 bases). This CDR3 contains 16 residues. The V end was cut by 2 bases, the J end by 5 bases, with 16 bases between. The germline V gene encodes CDR1 SGHDN and CDR2 FVKESK. The chain's CDR3 is CASSQFSGIINNEQFF. The CDR3 coding sequence is TGTGCCAGCAGCCAATTTTCAGGGATAATTAACAATGAGCAGTTCTTC.

The rearrangement uses TRBV12-3 or TRBV12-4 and TRBJ2-3; tentative D call: TRBD1 (5 bases). V was pared by 4 bases and J by 2 bases, with 13 bases between. The CDR3 runs to 15 residues. In DNA form, the CDR3 reads TGTGCCAGCAGTTGTCGGGCAGGGAACACAGATACGCAGTATTTT. Its protein product is CASSCRAGNTDTQYF.

This clonotype was counted between two and nine times. The chain's CDR3 is CASSYKGETEAFF. As DNA, the CDR3 is TGTGCCAGCAGTTATAAGGGAGAGACTGAAGCTTTCTTT. The chain carries TRBV6-5 and TRBJ1-1; D uncertain. Germline values: CDR1 MNHEY, CDR2 SVGAGI. This CDR3 has 13 residues. V lost 3 bases and J 5 bases, leaving 10 bases between the germline ends.

V usage is TRBV2 and J usage is TRBJ1-5; D unresolved. There are 13 residues in the CDR3. Trimming removed 0 bases from V and 6 bases from J, with 6 bases in between. Germline loops: CDR1 SNHLY, CDR2 FYNNEI. CDR3 residues: CASSEAQGQPQHF. The CDR3 DNA follows: TGTGCCAGCAGTGAAGCCCAAGGTCAGCCCCAGCATTTT.

This clonotype has more than one count but fewer than ten. The rearrangement joins TRBV6-6 to TRBJ2-1; weak D call: TRBD1 (6 bases). Trimming pared 7 bases from V and 10 bases from J, leaving 14 bases between. This CDR3 comprises 12 residues. Germline CDR1 MNHNY, CDR2 SVGAGI (reference sequence). CDR3 region: CASTDSGVEQFF. DNA of the CDR3: TGTGCCAGCACCGACTCAGGGGTCGAGCAGTTCTTC.

V and J are TRBV11-2 and TRBJ2-7; no clear D. The CDR3 length is 12 residues. CDR1 SGHAT and CDR2 FQNNGV come from the germline V gene. Trimming left V 5 bases short and J 3 bases short, with 8 bases between. The CDR3 here is CASSPPVYEQYF. The CDR3 DNA reads as TGTGCCAGCAGCCCCCCGGTCTACGAGCAGTACTTC. The variable domain in full, completed from reference TRBV11-2 and TRBJ2-7, reads EAGVAQSPRYKIIEKRQSVAFWCNPISGHATLYWYQQILGQGPKLLIQFQNNGVVDDSQLPKDRFSAERLKGVDSTLKIQPAKLEDSAVYLCASSPPVYEQYFGPGTRLTVT.

The chain is built from TRBV29-1 and TRBJ2-3; 8 bases fit TRBD2. The V gene end was trimmed by 3 bases and the J gene end by 4 bases; junction bases not matched to a gene: 9. Germline lookup yields CDR1 SQVTM and CDR2 ANQGSEA. This CDR3 has 15 amino acids. The CDR3 here is CSVENAGGWADTQYF. CDR3 bases: TGCAGCGTTGAGAACGCGGGGGGATGGGCAGATACGCAGTATTTT.

At least ten counts were recorded for this clonotype. The DNA for the CDR3 is TGTGCCATCAGTGACAGACTAGCGGTCGAGCAGTACTTC. Its protein is CAISDRLAVEQYF. The chain has TRBV10-3 and TRBJ2-7, with TRBD2 matching over 9 bases. The V and J ends lost 3 bases and 6 bases, in that order; junction bases with no gene match: 3. The CDR3 totals 13 residues. Germline loops: CDR1 ENHRY, CDR2 SYGVKD.

Only one count was recorded for this clonotype. CDR3 in amino acids: CASSEAVANTEAFF. Here the CDR3 DNA reads TGTGCCAGCAGTGAGGCGGTGGCGAACACTGAAGCTTTCTTT. The J gene is TRBJ1-1, the V gene TRBV6-1; D gene unclear. Germline CDR1 MNHNS, CDR2 SASEGT. The V end lost 3 bases, the J end lost 1 base, and 9 bases lay between the germline ends. This CDR3 is built from 14 residues.

This clonotype has a handful of counts. This sequence joins TRBV10-1 and TRBJ2-3; D not certain. Trimming pared 3 bases from V and 2 bases from J, leaving 12 bases between. The V gene's germline CDR1 is WNHNN and CDR2 SYGVQD (reference sequence). This CDR3 is built from 15 residues. CDR3 in amino acids: CASSDPGLNTDTQYF. The CDR3 bases are TGCGCCAGCAGTGACCCGGGCCTTAACACAGATACGCAGTATTTT.

This chain links TRBV9 with TRBJ1-4; D unclear. Trimming shortened V by 3 bases and J by 0 bases, and 9 bases separated the two germline ends. CDR3 length equals 15 residues. Looked up from germline, CDR1 is SGDLS and CDR2 is YYNGEE. Here the CDR3 reads CASSEGSPTNEKLFF. The CDR3 DNA is TGTGCCAGCAGCGAGGGCAGCCCAACTAATGAAAAACTGTTTTTT.

This clonotype showed up just a few times. The rearrangement joins TRBV7-2 to TRBJ2-5; 11 bases match TRBD2. The V gene's germline CDR1 is SGHTA and CDR2 FQGNSA. V shed 7 bases, J shed 0 bases, and the junction held 1 base outside the gene matches. The CDR3 has 14 amino acids. For the CDR3, the DNA is TGTGCCAGCAAGGGACTAGCGGACCAAGAGACCCAGTACTTC. The encoded protein is CASKGLADQETQYF.

The sample holds many counts of this clonotype. The V and J genes are TRBV6-5 and TRBJ1-2; no reliable D call. Deletions cut 4 bases from V and 8 bases from J, with 11 bases between. CDR3 length: 12 amino acids. Germline-derived CDR1 and CDR2 are MNHEY and SVGAGI. The CDR3 spells CASSSEAEGYTF. DNA of the CDR3: TGTGCCAGCAGTTCGGAGGCGGAGGGCTACACCTTC.

This clonotype has a count of ten or more. This sequence joins TRBV20-1 and TRBJ2-1, with D uncertain. The CDR3 has 16 residues. Germline V gives CDR1 DFQATT, CDR2 SNEGSKA (reference sequence). Trimming took 0 bases from V and 2 from J, leaving 14 bases between them. Here the CDR3 DNA reads TGCAGTGCTAGAGATAATGTGGACCATCCCTACAATGAGCAGTTCTTC. Protein sequence: CSARDNVDHPYNEQFF.

This clonotype was recorded at least ten times. V is TRBV4-2 and J is TRBJ1-2; no clear D. The germline V and J ends were trimmed by 0 bases and 2 bases, with 13 bases remaining between them. The CDR3 has 16 amino acids. CDR1 and CDR2 from the germline V gene are LGHNA and YNFKEQ. In DNA form, the CDR3 reads TGTGCCAGCAGCCAAGATTTTGGGAGCAGGAACTATGGCTACACCTTC. Amino acid sequence: CASSQDFGSRNYGYTF.

Regarding this clonotype: A single base separates this from a much larger clone, so it may be a read error. The chain carries TRBV4-1 and TRBJ1-2; D call uncertain. V lost 0 bases and J lost 5, with 13 bases in between. The CDR3 totals 15 residues. CDR1 and CDR2 from the germline V gene are MGHRA and YSYEKL. CDR3 residues: CASSQDLEASYGYTF. The CDR3 coding sequence is TGCGCCAGCAGCCAAGATCTTGAGGCATCGTATGGCTACACCTTC.

In the case of this clonotype: Mismatch with germline at one junction end may stem from a read error. The chain employs TRBV20-1 and TRBJ2-5; 7 nucleotides agree with TRBD2. The CDR3 runs to 11 residues. Germline loops: CDR1 DFQATT, CDR2 SNEGSKA (reference sequence). The CDR3 spells CGASGRETQYF. The CDR3 DNA sequence: TGCGGTGCTAGCGGACGGGAGACCCAGTACTTC.

This clonotype was seen repeatedly, ten times or more. The chain couples TRBV29-1 to TRBJ2-3; TRBD2 agrees at 8 bases. The length of the CDR3 is 18 residues. The ends lost 7 bases at V and 2 bases at J; junction bases unmatched: 20. The germline V gene encodes CDR1 SQVTM and CDR2 ANQGSEA. The CDR3 bases are TGCAGCGGATCCCCGGGACTAGGGAGGGGTAGGACCACAGATACGCAGTATTTT. It specifies CSGSPGLGRGRTTDTQYF.

This clonotype has only one observation. Possible read error: a much larger clone is one base away. The missing conserved phenylalanine or tryptophan at the end of this CDR3 makes a read error likely. The chain is built from TRBV9 and TRBJ2-1; D ambiguous. There are 15 residues in the CDR3. Trimming removed 4 bases at V and 6 bases at J, with 17 bases between. Germline V gives CDR1 SGDLS, CDR2 YYNGEE. The CDR3 nucleotides read TGTGCCAGCAGCCCTCCCAGAGCAGAGACCAATGAGCAGTTCTTA. It translates to CASSPPRAETNEQFL.